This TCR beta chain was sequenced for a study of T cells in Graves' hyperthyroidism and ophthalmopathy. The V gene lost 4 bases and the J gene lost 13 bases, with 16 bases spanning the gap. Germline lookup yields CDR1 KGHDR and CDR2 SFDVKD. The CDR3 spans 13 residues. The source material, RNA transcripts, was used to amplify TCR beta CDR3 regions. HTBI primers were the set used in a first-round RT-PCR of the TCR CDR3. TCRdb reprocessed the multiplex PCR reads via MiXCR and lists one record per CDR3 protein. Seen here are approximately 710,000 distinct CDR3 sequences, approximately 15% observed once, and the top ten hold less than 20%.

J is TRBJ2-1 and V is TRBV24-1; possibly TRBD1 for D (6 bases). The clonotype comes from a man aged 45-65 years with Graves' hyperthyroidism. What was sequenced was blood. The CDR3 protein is CATSDYDRLNQFF. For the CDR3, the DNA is TGTGCCACCAGTGACTACGACAGGCTTAACCAGTTCTTC.